This record covers a single TCR beta chain. The target antigen is unknown. The data belong to a study of cytomegalovirus exposure and HLA in healthy donors. Study findings and constraints: After further analysis at a later stage, 16,951 TCR beta sequences were associated with HLA alleles at 0.05 false discovery rate. TCR beta chains numbering some 150 were designated cytomegalovirus-associated.

V lost 3 bases to trimming and J lost 6 bases, with 24 bases between them. CDR1 and CDR2 from the germline V gene are MNHEY and SMNVEV (reference sequence). This CDR3 region has 17 residues. Primers for the PCR totalled 60 Vbeta and 13 Jbeta. Libraries were prepared by immunoSEQ multiplex PCR; TCRdb keeps only in-frame clonotypes and omits some of them. The sample lists about 150,000 clones, around 75% occurring once. Sequenced input: PBMCs. The rearrangement joins TRBV27 to TRBJ2-7; D possibly corresponds to TRBD2 (6 bases). This sequence originates from a human donor in good health. The CDR3 nucleotides are TGTGCCAGCAGTTTCTTCCTACCCGGGACTGGGACGAGCGAGCAGTACTTC. The encoded protein is CASSFFLPGTGTSEQYF.